Below are 4 T cell receptor beta chains sequenced from a single sample in a study of cytomegalovirus exposure and HLA in healthy donors. PCR amplification relied on 60 Vbeta primers (plus 13 Jbeta primers). The data were produced by immunoSEQ multiplex PCR, yet TCRdb's version contains in-frame clones alone and is incomplete. In the table there are 70,000 to 100,000 clones, roughly 80% of which are singletons. Sequencing was carried out using PBMCs. The receptors shown here come from a man in his fifties in good health and CMV-seropositive.

This clone appeared a single time. The CDR3 DNA reads TGTGCCAGCAGTTTAGGGACACAAACCTACGAGCAGTACTTC. This translates into CASSLGTQTYEQYF. This chain connects TRBV27 to TRBJ2-7, with a tentative D call TRBD1 (6 bases). The CDR3 contains 14 residues. From germline, CDR1 is MNHEY and CDR2 SMNVEV (reference sequence). The germline V and J ends were trimmed by 2 bases and 2 bases, with 10 bases remaining between them.

V and J are TRBV6-1 and TRBJ1-5; possible D gene TRBD1, 6 bases. The CDR3 extends over 14 amino acids. V was pared by 3 bases and J by 6 bases, with 12 bases between. Germline values: CDR1 MNHNS, CDR2 SASEGT. CDR3 loop: CASSDGRGSQPQHF. In DNA, the CDR3 is TGTGCCAGCAGTGATGGCAGGGGCAGTCAGCCCCAGCATTTT.

Here the CDR3 DNA reads TGTGCCACCAGGACTAGCGGGCGCCACAATGAGCAGTTCTTC. It translates to CATRTSGRHNEQFF. The J gene is TRBJ2-1, the V gene TRBV25-1; 11 bases are a match to TRBD2. Trimming cost V 10 bases and J 5 bases; bases outside gene matches: 7. This CDR3 region has 14 residues. Germline assignment: CDR1 MGHDK and CDR2 SYGVNS.

J is TRBJ1-2 and V is TRBV5-4; D gene ambiguous. CDR1 SGHNT and CDR2 YYREEE come from the germline V gene (reference sequence). The CDR3 is 13 amino acids. The ends were cut back, 0 bases at V and 4 bases at J, with 7 bases in the middle. Here the CDR3 reads CASSLASGYGYTF. CDR3 sequence (DNA): TGTGCCAGCAGCTTGGCGTCAGGCTATGGCTACACCTTC.